This T cell receptor (beta chain) was obtained from a study of OX40 agonist ivuxolimab in advanced cancers. Study results and caveats: On average, a greater number of expanded clones characterised CD8+ T cells relative to CD4+.

This table comes from immunoSEQ multiplex PCR, and its TCRdb copy is limited to in-frame clones, with some not included. The sample yields approximately 100,000 clones, roughly nine tenths seen once. Germline assignment: CDR1 SGHTA and CDR2 FQGNSA. This CDR3 is 15 amino acids long. V was pared by 5 bases and J by 0 bases, with 7 bases of the junction left unmatched. Comment on this clone: Its specificity is not known.

The source was CD4+ or CD8+ T cells sorted from blood, collected in a trial of the OX40 agonist ivuxolimab. This chain connects TRBV7-2 to TRBJ2-7; 7 nucleotides line up with TRBD2. The receptor's source is an adult with an advanced solid tumor such as melanoma, head and neck, liver or kidney cancer. The CDR3 coding sequence is TGTGCCAGCAGCCGGAGCGGGATGAGCTCCTACGAGCAGTACTTC. Protein: CASSRSGMSSYEQYF.